A selection of T cell receptor beta chains follows, all from one sample in a study of cytomegalovirus exposure and HLA in healthy donors. The data were produced by immunoSEQ multiplex PCR, yet TCRdb's version contains in-frame clones alone and is incomplete. This repertoire shows about 180,000 clones, about four fifths found once; its top ten account for 1%. The sample was PBMCs. The receptors shown here come from a woman between 45 and 60 years old in good health and CMV-seropositive. Both conserved end residues are part of each CDR3. The order of the fields is CDR3 protein, CDR3 DNA, J gene, clone size, V gene, CDR3 length, D gene. The D gene is left open where the match is weak. Not every row has a clone size; where given, it reads once, few, many or a size class.

CASSPRTGNTGELFF | TGCGCCAGCAGCCCGCGGACAGGGAACACCGGGGAGCTGTTTTTT | TRBJ2-2 | - | TRBV5-1 | 15 | TRBD1
CASSDQASSYEQYF | TGCGCCAGCAGCGACCAGGCCAGCTCCTACGAGCAGTACTTC | TRBJ2-7 | few | TRBV5-1 | 14 | -
CASSPRQGITDTQYF | TGTGCCAGTAGTCCCCGACAGGGGATCACAGATACGCAGTATTTT | TRBJ2-3 | - | TRBV19 | 15 | TRBD1
CASSFHDYSGANVLTF | TGTGCCAGCAGCTTTCACGACTACTCTGGGGCCAACGTCCTGACTTTC | TRBJ2-6 | - | TRBV5-6 | 16 | -
CASSQQGRNTF | TGTGCCAGCAGCCAACAGGGAAGGAACACCTTC | TRBJ1-2 | - | TRBV4-2 | 11 | -
CASSQDTAGSGGANVLTF | TGCGCCAGCAGCCAAGATACGGCGGGATCTGGAGGGGCCAACGTCCTGACTTTC | TRBJ2-6 | - | TRBV4-3 | 18 | -
CSVEEHSNQPQHF | TGCAGCGTTGAAGAACATAGCAATCAGCCCCAGCATTTT | TRBJ1-5 | - | TRBV29-1 | 13 | -
CASSLSSLAYGYTF | TGTGCCAGCAGCCTCAGTTCTTTGGCCTATGGCTACACCTTC | TRBJ1-2 | - | TRBV7-2 | 14 | -
CASSLESGQPQHF | TGTGCCAGCAGCTTAGAAAGCGGCCAGCCCCAGCATTTT | TRBJ1-5 | - | TRBV7-2 | 13 | -
CATSTTPGQGNTEAFF | TGTGCCACCAGCACTACCCCTGGACAGGGGAACACTGAAGCTTTCTTT | TRBJ1-1 | - | TRBV15 | 16 | TRBD1
CASRSAGDSYNEQFF | TGTGCCAGCAGATCAGCGGGAGACTCCTACAATGAGCAGTTCTTC | TRBJ2-1 | - | TRBV6-5 | 15 | TRBD2
CASSHDISGANVLTF | TGTGCCAGCAGCCACGACATCTCTGGGGCCAACGTCCTGACTTTC | TRBJ2-6 | few | TRBV7-2 | 15 | -
CASRVGGDGWNEQFF | TGTGCCAGCAGGGTCGGGGGAGACGGGTGGAATGAGCAGTTCTTC | TRBJ2-1 | - | TRBV27 | 15 | -
CASSSLRGYEQYF | TGTGCCAGCAGCTCGCTCAGGGGCTACGAGCAGTACTTC | TRBJ2-7 | - | TRBV7-3 | 13 | -
CASASLQGFAVSPLHF | TGTGCCAGCGCAAGCCTCCAAGGTTTCGCGGTCTCACCCCTCCACTTT | TRBJ1-6 | - | TRBV7-2 | 16 | -
CASSLAGETGSYEQYF | TGTGCCAGCAGCTTAGCGGGTGAGACAGGTTCCTACGAGCAGTACTTC | TRBJ2-7 | - | TRBV11-1 | 16 | -
CASSLAAGGYTF | TGTGCCAGCAGCTTAGCAGCGGGTGGCTACACCTTC | TRBJ1-2 | - | TRBV7-2 | 12 | -
CASSLAGRGGRNEQFF | TGTGCCAGCAGCTTAGCCGGTCGGGGGGGCAGGAATGAGCAGTTCTTC | TRBJ2-1 | - | TRBV7-9 | 16 | TRBD2
CASSLTGPRDEQYF | TGCGCCAGCAGCTTGACAGGGCCTCGGGACGAGCAGTACTTC | TRBJ2-7 | - | TRBV5-1 | 14 | -
CSVVETGGRGTQYF | TGCAGCGTTGTAGAGACAGGGGGCCGGGGGACCCAGTACTTC | TRBJ2-5 | - | TRBV29-1 | 14 | TRBD1
CASSPGSDQETQYF | TGTGCCAGCAGCCCCGGGTCCGACCAAGAGACCCAGTACTTC | TRBJ2-5 | - | TRBV11-3 | 14 | -
CASSRDRPFYEQYF | TGTGCCAGCAGTCGGGACAGGCCCTTCTACGAGCAGTACTTC | TRBJ2-7 | once | TRBV27 | 14 | TRBD1
CASSLRARNEQYF | TGTGCCAGCAGCTTACGAGCTAGGAACGAGCAGTACTTC | TRBJ2-7 | once | TRBV7-9 | 13 | -
CASSHRRTEAFF | TGTGCCAGCAGTCACAGACGTACTGAAGCTTTCTTT | TRBJ1-1 | once | TRBV6-5 | 12 | -
CASSASGTSSQDTQYF | TGTGCCAGCAGCGCTTCCGGGACTAGTTCGCAGGATACGCAGTATTTT | TRBJ2-3 | few | TRBV9 | 16 | TRBD2
CASSLVGWETGTTTEAFF | TGTGCCAGCAGCTTAGTTGGATGGGAGACAGGGACGACCACTGAAGCTTTCTTT | TRBJ1-1 | - | TRBV7-2 | 18 | TRBD1
CASSSGRGGGGDTQYF | TGTGCCAGCAGCTCTGGTCGGGGGGGCGGTGGAGATACGCAGTATTTT | TRBJ2-3 | - | TRBV7-2 | 16 | TRBD2
CASSLTIGDSGNTIYF | TGTGCCAGCAGCTTGACGATCGGGGACTCTGGAAACACCATATATTTT | TRBJ1-3 | - | TRBV7-8 | 16 | -
CASSPRNRESEGYTF | TGTGCCAGCTCACCAAGAAACAGGGAAAGTGAGGGCTACACCTTC | TRBJ1-2 | few | TRBV18 | 15 | -
CASSESGNQPQHF | TGTGCCAGCAGTGAATCGGGGAATCAGCCCCAGCATTTT | TRBJ1-5 | - | TRBV6-1 | 13 | -
CASSKTSGRGSYNEQFF | TGTGCCAGCAGCAAGACTAGCGGGAGGGGCTCCTACAATGAGCAGTTCTTC | TRBJ2-1 | - | TRBV9 | 17 | TRBD2